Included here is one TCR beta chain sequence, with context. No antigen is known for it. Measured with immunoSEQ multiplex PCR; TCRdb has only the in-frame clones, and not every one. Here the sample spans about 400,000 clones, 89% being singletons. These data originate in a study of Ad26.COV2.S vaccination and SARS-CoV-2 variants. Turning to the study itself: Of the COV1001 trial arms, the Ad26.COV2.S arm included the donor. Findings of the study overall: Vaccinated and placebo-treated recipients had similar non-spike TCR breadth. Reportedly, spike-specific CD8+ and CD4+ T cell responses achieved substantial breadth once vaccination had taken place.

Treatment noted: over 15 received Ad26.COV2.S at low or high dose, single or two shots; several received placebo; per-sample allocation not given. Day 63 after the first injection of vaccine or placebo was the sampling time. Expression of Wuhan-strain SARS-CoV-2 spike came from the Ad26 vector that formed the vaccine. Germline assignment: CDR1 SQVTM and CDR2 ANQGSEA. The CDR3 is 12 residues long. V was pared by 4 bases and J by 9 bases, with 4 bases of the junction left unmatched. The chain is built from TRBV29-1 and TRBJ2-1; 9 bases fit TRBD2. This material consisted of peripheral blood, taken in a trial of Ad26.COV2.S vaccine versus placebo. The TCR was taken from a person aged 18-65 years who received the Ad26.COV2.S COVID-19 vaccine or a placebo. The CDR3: CSVGASGIEQFF. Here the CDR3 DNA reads TGCAGCGTTGGGGCTAGCGGGATTGAGCAGTTCTTC.